The 22 T cell receptor beta chains below all came from one sample that was sequenced in a study of early T cells in non-severe SARS-CoV-2 infection. A single record per CDR3 protein comes from TCRdb applying MiXCR to the 5' RACE reads. The table shows about 100,000 distinct CDR3 sequences, with roughly 13% occurring only once. The sequencing sample was made of whole blood. The receptors shown here come from an adult who was a healthcare worker with PCR-confirmed SARS-CoV-2 infection or an uninfected control (not recorded which).

This clonotype was seen many times. The chain recombines TRBV28 with TRBJ2-5; TRBD1 matches at 7 bases. Per the germline V gene, CDR1 is MDHEN and CDR2 is SYDVKM. The J segment lost 3 bases and the V segment lost 6 bases, leaving 13 bases of the junction unmatched. This CDR3 has 16 amino acids. The CDR3: CASSRIRQGRKETQYF. CDR3 DNA sequence: TGTGCCAGCAGCAGAATAAGACAGGGAAGGAAAGAGACCCAGTACTTC.

This clonotype was detected many times. This rearrangement joins TRBV28 to TRBJ2-1; D is unresolved. Germline V gene lookup returns CDR1 MDHEN and CDR2 SYDVKM. Trimming stripped 3 bases from V and 6 bases from J, with 12 bases between. This CDR3 is 14 amino acids long. The CDR3 bases are TGTGCCAGCAGTTTTTTGGGCGGACCCAATGAGCAGTTCTTC. This translates into CASSFLGGPNEQFF.

The chain recombines TRBV20-1 with TRBJ1-5, with a tentative D call TRBD1 (5 bases). Per germline, CDR1 DFQATT and CDR2 SNEGSKA (reference sequence). CDR3 length: 15 residues. Between the trimmed V and J ends, which lost 3 bases and 2 bases, there was a span of 14 bases. CDR3: CSARGPGLGNQPQHF. CDR3 DNA sequence: TGCAGTGCTAGGGGGCCCGGTTTGGGCAATCAGCCCCAGCATTTT.

The J gene is TRBJ2-1, the V gene TRBV29-1; D might be TRBD1 (5 bases). This CDR3 is built from 15 residues. V was cut by 4 bases and J by 7 bases, with 20 bases left in between. Germline CDR1 is SQVTM and CDR2 is ANQGSEA. As DNA, the CDR3 is TGCAGCGTTGCGTGGGCAGGGATAGGTCGTAATGAGCAGTTCTTC. Its translation: CSVAWAGIGRNEQFF.

This clonotype was recorded at least ten times. This chain uses TRBV20-1 with TRBJ2-1; D is unresolved. V lost 0 bases, J lost 10 bases, and 13 bases lay in between. Germline lookup yields CDR1 DFQATT and CDR2 SNEGSKA (reference sequence). This CDR3 has 13 amino acids. CDR3 protein: CSARDALGSEQFF. The CDR3, as DNA: TGCAGTGCTAGAGATGCCTTGGGCAGCGAGCAGTTCTTC.

The chain is built from TRBV4-1 and TRBJ2-2; 7 bases are shared with TRBD1. J gave up 0 bases and V 5 bases, and 6 bases lay outside the gene matches. Germline V CDR1 and CDR2: MGHRA, YSYEKL. CDR3 length: 16 amino acids. CDR3 in DNA: TGCGCCAGCAGCGACTTAGGGACAGCGAACACCGGGGAGCTGTTTTTT. It yields the protein CASSDLGTANTGELFF.

This clonotype was observed many times. CDR3 in DNA: TGTGCCAGCAGTCTTAGACAGGGGGCCGGGGAGCTGTTTTTT. Its protein is CASSLRQGAGELFF. This sequence joins TRBV28 and TRBJ2-2; 9 bases map to TRBD1. The CDR3 length is 14 residues. The ends lost 5 bases at V and 6 bases at J; junction bases unmatched: 4. Germline-derived CDR1 and CDR2 are MDHEN and SYDVKM.

This clonotype turned up a few times. The chain uses TRBV11-2 and TRBJ1-1; D may be TRBD1 (5 bases). The CDR3 extends over 17 amino acids. Germline lookup yields CDR1 SGHAT and CDR2 FQNNGV. The V end lost 2 bases, the J end lost 6 bases, and 22 bases lay between the germline ends. CDR3 DNA sequence: TGTGCCAGCAGCTTAAACCCGACAGTTGTTTCGCCTTCTGAAGCTTTCTTT. Translated: CASSLNPTVVSPSEAFF.

The chain joins TRBV9 to TRBJ2-2, with a possible D match to TRBD1 (5 bases). The V and J ends lost 4 bases and 0 bases respectively, with 10 bases between them. Germline V CDR1 and CDR2: SGDLS, YYNGEE. This CDR3 is built from 15 residues. CDR3 protein: CASSPWGANTGELFF. CDR3 nucleotide sequence: TGTGCCAGCAGCCCCTGGGGCGCGAACACCGGGGAGCTGTTTTTT. The variable domain in full, with the rest retrieved from reference TRBV9 and TRBJ2-2, is DSGVTQTPKHLITATGQRVTLRCSPRSGDLSVYWYQQSLDQGLQFLIQYYNGEERAKGNILERFSAQQFPDLHSELNLSSLELGDSALYFCASSPWGANTGELFFGEGSRLTVL.

The chain carries TRBV7-3 and TRBJ2-3; D is ambiguous. Germline V gene data show CDR1 as SGHTA and CDR2 as FQGTGA. This CDR3 contains 13 residues. V was clipped by 1 base and J by 4 bases, with 6 bases between them. Here the CDR3 reads CASSLIGPDTQYF. The CDR3, as DNA: TGTGCCAGCAGCTTAATTGGCCCAGATACGCAGTATTTT.

On this clonotype itself: A much larger clone lies one base from this, so it may be a read error. The J gene is TRBJ1-1, the V gene TRBV6-2 or TRBV6-3; D is ambiguous. Looked up from germline, CDR1 is MNHEY and CDR2 is SVGEGT. The V and J ends lost 2 bases and 4 bases respectively, with 2 bases between them. The CDR3 spans 11 residues. This CDR3 is CASSYGTEAFF. The CDR3 DNA reads as TGTGCCAGCAGTTACGGCACTGAAGCTTTCTTT.

This clonotype was counted many times. The rearrangement uses TRBV11-2 and TRBJ1-3; no clear D gene. The V end was cut by 2 bases, the J end by 0 bases, with 14 bases between. The CDR3 runs to 17 residues. Germline V gives CDR1 SGHAT, CDR2 FQNNGV. The CDR3: CASSLLVAAFSGNTIYF. DNA for the CDR3: TGTGCCAGCAGCTTATTGGTGGCGGCTTTCTCTGGAAACACCATATATTTT. Filled out from reference TRBV11-2 and TRBJ1-3, the complete variable domain reads EAGVAQSPRYKIIEKRQSVAFWCNPISGHATLYWYQQILGQGPKLLIQFQNNGVVDDSQLPKDRFSAERLKGVDSTLKIQPAKLEDSAVYLCASSLLVAAFSGNTIYFGEGSWLTVV.

This clonotype was detected only a few times. The V gene is TRBV7-3, the J gene TRBJ1-1; D call uncertain. V was trimmed by 3 bases and J by 8 bases, leaving 13 bases between them. The CDR3 runs to 13 residues. CDR1 is SGHTA, CDR2 FQGTGA, per germline. This chain's CDR3 is CASSFQPGGEAFF. CDR3 DNA: TGTGCCAGCAGCTTTCAGCCGGGTGGAGAAGCTTTCTTT.

This clonotype was recorded at least ten times. V usage is TRBV5-5 and J usage is TRBJ1-1; D unclear. V lost 0 bases to trimming and J lost 3 bases, with 12 bases between them. The CDR3 totals 15 residues. Germline lookup yields CDR1 SGHKS and CDR2 YYEKEE (reference sequence). CDR3 DNA sequence: TGTGCCAGCAGCTTGGGTCGGTTCCGGGACACTGAAGCTTTCTTT. Translating gives CASSLGRFRDTEAFF.

The chain has TRBV28 and TRBJ1-6; D call uncertain. The CDR3 spans 12 residues. V shed 8 bases and J shed 9 bases, with 11 bases lying between them. CDR1 is MDHEN, CDR2 SYDVKM, per germline. Written as DNA, the CDR3 is TGTGCCAGCGAAACCGTGGGTTCACCCCTCCACTTT. Protein sequence: CASETVGSPLHF.

This clonotype was seen ten or more times. The J gene is TRBJ2-5, the V gene TRBV29-1; D ambiguous. The germline V gene has CDR1 SQVTM and CDR2 ANQGSEA. The CDR3 contains 15 residues. The ends were cut back, 2 bases at V and 5 bases at J, with 18 bases in the middle. CDR3 sequence (DNA): TGCAGCGTTGAACAGAGAAGCCTTCCAAGCGAGACCCAGTACTTC. Translation gives CSVEQRSLPSETQYF.

The V call is TRBV7-2, the J call TRBJ2-3; D is undetermined. V lost 4 bases and J lost 2, with 7 bases in between. CDR1 SGHTA and CDR2 FQGNSA come from the germline V gene. This CDR3 is 13 amino acids long. The CDR3 DNA is TGTGCCAGCAGCTCGCAGCTCACAGATACGCAGTATTTT. Amino acid sequence: CASSSQLTDTQYF.

The chain combines TRBV5-5 with TRBJ1-4, with D maybe TRBD1 (6 bases). This CDR3 has 15 residues. The V and J ends lost 3 bases and 6 bases respectively, with 15 bases between them. Germline loops: CDR1 SGHKS, CDR2 YYEKEE (reference sequence). DNA for the CDR3: TGTGCCAGCAGCTCATACAGGGTTAAAGATGAAAAACTGTTTTTT. As protein: CASSSYRVKDEKLFF.

This clonotype was counted many times. This chain links TRBV29-1 with TRBJ2-7; TRBD1 aligns across 10 bases. Germline V gene sequence: CDR1 SQVTM, CDR2 ANQGSEA. With V trimmed by 6 bases and J by 3 bases, 5 bases remained unmatched. The CDR3 consists of 13 residues. The chain's CDR3 is CSVATGGGYEQYF. CDR3 DNA: TGCAGCGTCGCGACAGGGGGCGGCTACGAGCAGTACTTC.

The table lists this clonotype with many counts. The rearrangement joins TRBV28 to TRBJ2-1; TRBD1 aligns across 10 bases. The germline V gene encodes CDR1 MDHEN and CDR2 SYDVKM. This CDR3 contains 15 residues. Losses at the gene ends were 5 bases for V and 7 bases for J; bases not matched to a gene: 8. CDR3 in amino acids: CASSNGQGGLNEQFF. The CDR3 DNA sequence: TGTGCCAGCAGTAACGGACAGGGGGGGTTGAATGAGCAGTTCTTC. Drawing the rest from reference TRBV28 and TRBJ2-1, the complete variable domain is DVKVTQSSRYLVKRTGEKVFLECVQDMDHENMFWYRQDPGLGLRLIYFSYDVKMKEKGDIPEGYSVSREKKERFSLILESASTNQTSMYLCASSNGQGGLNEQFFGPGTRLTVL.

The table lists this clonotype with a few counts. The chain combines TRBV7-2 with TRBJ1-2; 9 bases map to TRBD1. This CDR3 comprises 15 residues. The V gene's germline CDR1 is SGHTA and CDR2 FQGNSA. After removal of 5 bases from V and 4 bases from J, the junction contained 8 bases not matched to a gene. This chain's CDR3 is CASSLQGAQGYGYTF. Written as DNA, the CDR3 is TGTGCCAGCAGCCTACAGGGGGCGCAGGGCTATGGCTACACCTTC.

This chain links TRBV18 with TRBJ2-1; 9 bases map to TRBD1. Germline V gene sequence: CDR1 KGHSH, CDR2 LQKENI. With 2 bases clipped from V and 3 bases from J, the junction kept 2 bases outside the gene matches. CDR3 length equals 15 residues. DNA of the CDR3: TGTGCCAGCTCACCAGACAGGGGGTTCTACAATGAGCAGTTCTTC. Translation gives CASSPDRGFYNEQFF.